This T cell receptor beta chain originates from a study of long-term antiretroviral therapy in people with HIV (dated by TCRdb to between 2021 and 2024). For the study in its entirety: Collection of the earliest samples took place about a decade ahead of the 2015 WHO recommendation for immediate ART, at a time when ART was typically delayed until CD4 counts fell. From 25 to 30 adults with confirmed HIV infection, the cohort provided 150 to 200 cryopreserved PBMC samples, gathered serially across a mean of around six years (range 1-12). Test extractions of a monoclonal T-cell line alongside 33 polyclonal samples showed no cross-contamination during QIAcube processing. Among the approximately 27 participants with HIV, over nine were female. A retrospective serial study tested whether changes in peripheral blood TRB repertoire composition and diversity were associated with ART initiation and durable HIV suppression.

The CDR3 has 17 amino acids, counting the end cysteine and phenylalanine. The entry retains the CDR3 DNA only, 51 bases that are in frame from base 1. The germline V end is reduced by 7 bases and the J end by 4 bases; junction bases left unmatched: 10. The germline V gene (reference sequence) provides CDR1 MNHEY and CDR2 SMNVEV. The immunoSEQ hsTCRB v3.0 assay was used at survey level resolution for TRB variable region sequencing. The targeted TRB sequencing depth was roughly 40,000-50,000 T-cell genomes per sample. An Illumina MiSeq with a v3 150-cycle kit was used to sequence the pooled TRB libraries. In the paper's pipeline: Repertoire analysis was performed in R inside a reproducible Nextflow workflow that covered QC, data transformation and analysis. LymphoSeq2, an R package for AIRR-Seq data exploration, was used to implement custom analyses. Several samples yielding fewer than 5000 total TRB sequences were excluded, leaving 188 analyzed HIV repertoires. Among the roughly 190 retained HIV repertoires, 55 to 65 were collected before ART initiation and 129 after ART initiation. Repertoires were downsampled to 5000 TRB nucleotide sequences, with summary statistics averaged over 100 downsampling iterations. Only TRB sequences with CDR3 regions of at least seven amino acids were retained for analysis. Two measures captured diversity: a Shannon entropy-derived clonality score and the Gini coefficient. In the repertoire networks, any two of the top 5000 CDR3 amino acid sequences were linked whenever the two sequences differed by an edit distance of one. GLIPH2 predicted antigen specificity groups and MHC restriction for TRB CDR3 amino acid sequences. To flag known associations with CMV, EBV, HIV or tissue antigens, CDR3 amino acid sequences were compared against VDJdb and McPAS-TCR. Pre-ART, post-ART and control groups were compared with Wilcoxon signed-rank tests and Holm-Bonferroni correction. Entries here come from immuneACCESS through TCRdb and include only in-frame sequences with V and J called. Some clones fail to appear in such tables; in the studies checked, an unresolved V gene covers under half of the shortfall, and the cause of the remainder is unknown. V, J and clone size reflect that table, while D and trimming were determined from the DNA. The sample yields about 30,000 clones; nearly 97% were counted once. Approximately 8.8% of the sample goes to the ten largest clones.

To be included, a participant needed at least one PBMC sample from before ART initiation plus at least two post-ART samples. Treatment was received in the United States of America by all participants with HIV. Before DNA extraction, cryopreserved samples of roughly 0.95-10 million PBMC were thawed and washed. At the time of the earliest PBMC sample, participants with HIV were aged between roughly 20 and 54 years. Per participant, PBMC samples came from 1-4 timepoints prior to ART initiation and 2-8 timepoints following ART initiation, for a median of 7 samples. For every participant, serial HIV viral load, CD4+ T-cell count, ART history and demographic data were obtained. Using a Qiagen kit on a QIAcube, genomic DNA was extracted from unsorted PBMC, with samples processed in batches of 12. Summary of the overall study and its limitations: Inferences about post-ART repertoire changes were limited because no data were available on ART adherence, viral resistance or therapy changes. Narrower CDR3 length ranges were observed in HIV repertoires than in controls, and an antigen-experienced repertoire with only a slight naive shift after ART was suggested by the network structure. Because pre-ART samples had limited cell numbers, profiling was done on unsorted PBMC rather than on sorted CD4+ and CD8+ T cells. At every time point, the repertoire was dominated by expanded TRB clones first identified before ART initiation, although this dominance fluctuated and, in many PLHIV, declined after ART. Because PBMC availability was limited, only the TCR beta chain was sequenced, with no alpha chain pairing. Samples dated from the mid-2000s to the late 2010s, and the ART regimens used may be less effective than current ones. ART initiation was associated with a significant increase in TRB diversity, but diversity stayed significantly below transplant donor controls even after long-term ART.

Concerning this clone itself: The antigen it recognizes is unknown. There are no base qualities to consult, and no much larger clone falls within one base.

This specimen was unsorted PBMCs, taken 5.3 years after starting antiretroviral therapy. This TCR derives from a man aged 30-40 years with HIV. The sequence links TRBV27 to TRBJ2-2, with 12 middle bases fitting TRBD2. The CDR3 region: CASTKTSGSPVTGELFF. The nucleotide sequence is TGTGCCAGCACCAAGACTAGCGGGAGCCCGGTCACCGGGGAGCTGTTTTTT.